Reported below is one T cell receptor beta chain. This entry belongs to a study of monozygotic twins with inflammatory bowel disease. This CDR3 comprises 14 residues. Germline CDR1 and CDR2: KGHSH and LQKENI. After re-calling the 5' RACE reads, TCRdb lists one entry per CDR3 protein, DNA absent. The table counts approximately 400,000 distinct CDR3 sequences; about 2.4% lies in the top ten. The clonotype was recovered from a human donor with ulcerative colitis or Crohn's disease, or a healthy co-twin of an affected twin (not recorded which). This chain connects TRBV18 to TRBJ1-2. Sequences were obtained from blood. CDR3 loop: CASSPPVRGYGYTF.